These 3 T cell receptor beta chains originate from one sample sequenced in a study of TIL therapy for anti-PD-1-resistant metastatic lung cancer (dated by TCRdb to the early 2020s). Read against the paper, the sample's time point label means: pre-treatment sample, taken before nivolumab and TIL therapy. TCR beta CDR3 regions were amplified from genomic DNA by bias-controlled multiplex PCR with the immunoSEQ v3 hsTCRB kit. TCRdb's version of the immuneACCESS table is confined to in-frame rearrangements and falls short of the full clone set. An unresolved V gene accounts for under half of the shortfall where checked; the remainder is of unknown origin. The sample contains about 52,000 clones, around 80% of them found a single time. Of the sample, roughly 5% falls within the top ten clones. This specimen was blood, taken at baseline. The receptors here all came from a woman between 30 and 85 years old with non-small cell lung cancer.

The CDR3 region is CASSWTAELSEQYF. In nucleotides, the CDR3 is TGTGCCAGCAGTTGGACGGCCGAACTCTCCGAGCAGTACTTC. The V gene is TRBV5-4, the J gene TRBJ2-7; D gene uncertain. This CDR3 region has 14 residues. Germline V gives CDR1 SGHNT, CDR2 YYREEE (reference sequence). V lost 5 bases and J 6 bases, leaving 18 bases between the germline ends.

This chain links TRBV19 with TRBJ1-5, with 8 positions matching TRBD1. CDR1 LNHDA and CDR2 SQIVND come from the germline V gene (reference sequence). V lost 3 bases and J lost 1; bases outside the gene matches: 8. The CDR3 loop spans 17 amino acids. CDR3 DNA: TGTGCCAGTAGTATTGGGGCAGGGGGCACGAGCAATCAGCCCCAGCATTTT. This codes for CASSIGAGGTSNQPQHF.

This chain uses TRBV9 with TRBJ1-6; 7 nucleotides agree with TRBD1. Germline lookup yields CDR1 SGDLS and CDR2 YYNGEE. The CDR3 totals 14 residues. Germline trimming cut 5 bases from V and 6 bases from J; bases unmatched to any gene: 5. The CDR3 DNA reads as TGTGCCAGCAGTAAGGGGGCTGGTAATTCACCCCTCCACTTT. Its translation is CASSKGAGNSPLHF.